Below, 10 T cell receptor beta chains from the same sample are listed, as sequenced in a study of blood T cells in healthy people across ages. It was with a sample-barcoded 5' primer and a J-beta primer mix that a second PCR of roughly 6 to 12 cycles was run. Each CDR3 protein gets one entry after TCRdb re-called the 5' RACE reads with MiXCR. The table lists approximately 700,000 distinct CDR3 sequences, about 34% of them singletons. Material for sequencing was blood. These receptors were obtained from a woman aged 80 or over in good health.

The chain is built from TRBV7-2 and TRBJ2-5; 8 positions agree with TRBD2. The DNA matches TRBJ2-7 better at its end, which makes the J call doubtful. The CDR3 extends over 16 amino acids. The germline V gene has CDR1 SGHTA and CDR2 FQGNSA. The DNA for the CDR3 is TGTGCCAGCAGCTTAGGTGCGGTAGCGGGAACTAACGAGCAGTACTTC. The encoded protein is CASSLGAVAGTNEQYF.

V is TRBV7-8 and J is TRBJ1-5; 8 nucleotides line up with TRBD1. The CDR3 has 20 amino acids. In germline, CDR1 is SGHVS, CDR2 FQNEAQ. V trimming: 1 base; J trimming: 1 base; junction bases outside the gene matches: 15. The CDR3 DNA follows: TGTGCCAGCAGCTTAGACTGGTCGCGTTTTAACAGGGGGAGCAATCAGCCCCAGCATTTT. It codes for CASSLDWSRFNRGSNQPQHF.

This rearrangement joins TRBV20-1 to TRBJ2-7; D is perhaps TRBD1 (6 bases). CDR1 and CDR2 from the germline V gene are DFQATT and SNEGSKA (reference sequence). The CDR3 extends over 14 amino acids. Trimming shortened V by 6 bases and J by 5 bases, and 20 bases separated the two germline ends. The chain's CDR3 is CSAQSPTGLNEQYF. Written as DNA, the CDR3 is TGCAGTGCACAGAGCCCCACAGGGTTGAACGAGCAGTACTTC.

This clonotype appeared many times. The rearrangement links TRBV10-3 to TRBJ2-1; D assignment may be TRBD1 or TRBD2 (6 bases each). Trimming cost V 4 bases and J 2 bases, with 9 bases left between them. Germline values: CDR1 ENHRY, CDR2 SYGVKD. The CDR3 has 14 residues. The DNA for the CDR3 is TGTGCCATCAGTGGGGGGGCTACCTACAATGAGCAGTTCTTC. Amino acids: CAISGGATYNEQFF.

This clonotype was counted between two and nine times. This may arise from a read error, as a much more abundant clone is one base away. The CDR3 coding sequence is TGCGCCAGCAGCTTGGGGGGACGGGGGCCGAATGGCTACACCTTC. This gives the protein CASSLGGRGPNGYTF. The rearrangement uses TRBV5-1 and TRBJ1-2, with TRBD1 as a possible D gene (6 bases). Trimming removed 0 bases at V and 6 bases at J, with 15 bases between. Per the germline V gene, CDR1 is SGHRS and CDR2 is YFSETQ. The length of the CDR3 is 15 residues.

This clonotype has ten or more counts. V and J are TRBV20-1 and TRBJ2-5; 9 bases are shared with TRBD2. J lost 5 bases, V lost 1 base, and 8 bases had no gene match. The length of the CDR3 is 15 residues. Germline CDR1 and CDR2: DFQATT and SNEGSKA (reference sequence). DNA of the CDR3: TGCAGTGCTAGAGTGGCTAGCGGGGCGCGGGAGACCCAGTACTTC. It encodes CSARVASGARETQYF.

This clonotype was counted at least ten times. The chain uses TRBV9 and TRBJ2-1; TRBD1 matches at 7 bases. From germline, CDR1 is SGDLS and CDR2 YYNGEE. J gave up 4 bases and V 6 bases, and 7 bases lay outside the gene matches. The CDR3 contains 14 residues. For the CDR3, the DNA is TGTGCCAGCAACCGACAGGGCCTTTACAATGAGCAGTTCTTC. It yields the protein CASNRQGLYNEQFF.

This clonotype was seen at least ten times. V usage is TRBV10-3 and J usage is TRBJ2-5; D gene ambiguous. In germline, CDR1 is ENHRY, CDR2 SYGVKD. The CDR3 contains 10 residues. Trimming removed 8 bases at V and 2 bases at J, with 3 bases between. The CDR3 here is CAIGQETQYF. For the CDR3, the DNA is TGTGCCATCGGGCAAGAGACCCAGTACTTC.

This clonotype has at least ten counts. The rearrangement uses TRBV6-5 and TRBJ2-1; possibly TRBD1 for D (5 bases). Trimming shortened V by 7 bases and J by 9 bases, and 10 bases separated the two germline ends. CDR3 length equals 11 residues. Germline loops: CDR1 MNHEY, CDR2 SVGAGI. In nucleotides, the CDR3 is TGTGCCAGCACCCAGCAGGGTGAGCAGTTCTTC. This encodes CASTQQGEQFF.

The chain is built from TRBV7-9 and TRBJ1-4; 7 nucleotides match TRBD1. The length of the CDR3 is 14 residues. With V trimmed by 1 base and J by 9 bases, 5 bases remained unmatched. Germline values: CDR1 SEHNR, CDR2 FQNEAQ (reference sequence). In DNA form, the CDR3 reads TGTGCCAGCAGCTTAGACTCAGGGGGACAAAAACTGTTTTTT. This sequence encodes CASSLDSGGQKLFF.